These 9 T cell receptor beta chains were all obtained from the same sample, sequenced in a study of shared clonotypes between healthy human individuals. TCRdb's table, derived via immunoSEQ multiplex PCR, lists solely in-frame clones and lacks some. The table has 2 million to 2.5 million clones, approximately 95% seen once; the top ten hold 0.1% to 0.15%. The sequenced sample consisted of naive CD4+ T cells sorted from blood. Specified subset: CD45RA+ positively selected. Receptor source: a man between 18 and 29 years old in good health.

In DNA form, the CDR3 reads TGTGCCAGCCGCTACCGGGACAGGGCCTACGAGCAGTACTTC. It codes for CASRYRDRAYEQYF. J is TRBJ2-7 and V is TRBV6-5; TRBD1 matches at 9 bases. The J segment lost 2 bases and the V segment lost 8 bases, leaving 7 bases of the junction unmatched. CDR1 MNHEY and CDR2 SVGAGI come from the germline V gene. The length of the CDR3 is 14 residues.

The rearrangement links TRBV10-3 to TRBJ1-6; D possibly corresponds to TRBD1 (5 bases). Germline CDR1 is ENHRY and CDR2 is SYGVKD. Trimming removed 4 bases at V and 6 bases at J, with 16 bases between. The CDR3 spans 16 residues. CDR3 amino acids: CAISGGVGQGNSPLHF. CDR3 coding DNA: TGTGCCATCAGTGGGGGCGTTGGGCAGGGTAATTCACCCCTCCACTTT.

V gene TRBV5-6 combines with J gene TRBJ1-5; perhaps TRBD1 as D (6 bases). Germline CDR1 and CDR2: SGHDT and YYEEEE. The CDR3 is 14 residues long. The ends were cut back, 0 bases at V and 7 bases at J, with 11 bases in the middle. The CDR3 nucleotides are TGTGCCAGCAGCTTGGGGGCAGGGGACCAGCCCCAGCATTTT. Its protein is CASSLGAGDQPQHF.

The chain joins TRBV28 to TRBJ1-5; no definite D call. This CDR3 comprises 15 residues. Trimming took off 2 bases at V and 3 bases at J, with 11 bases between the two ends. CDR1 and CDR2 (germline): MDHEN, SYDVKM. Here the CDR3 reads CASSLRSLYNQPQHF. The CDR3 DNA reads TGTGCCAGCAGTTTACGGTCACTGTACAATCAGCCCCAGCATTTT.

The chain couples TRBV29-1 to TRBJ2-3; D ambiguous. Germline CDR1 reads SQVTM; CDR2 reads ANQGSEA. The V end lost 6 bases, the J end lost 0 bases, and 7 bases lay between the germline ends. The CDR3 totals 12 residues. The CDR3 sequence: CSVTESTDTQYF. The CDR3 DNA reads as TGCAGCGTCACAGAAAGCACAGATACGCAGTATTTT.

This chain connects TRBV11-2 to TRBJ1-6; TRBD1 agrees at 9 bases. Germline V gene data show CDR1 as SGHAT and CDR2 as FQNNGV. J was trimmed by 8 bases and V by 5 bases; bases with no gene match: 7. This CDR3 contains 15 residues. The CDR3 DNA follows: TGTGCCAGCAGCGACCCGGGACAGGGCCATTCACCCCTCCACTTT. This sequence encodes CASSDPGQGHSPLHF.

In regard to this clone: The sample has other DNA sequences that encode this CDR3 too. The CDR3 sequence: CASSSGTAGETQYF. For the CDR3, the DNA is TGCGCCAGCAGCTCCGGGACAGCTGGGGAGACCCAGTACTTC. The chain links TRBV5-1 to TRBJ2-5; TRBD1 aligns across 7 bases. Germline CDR1 is SGHRS and CDR2 is YFSETQ. The trim removed 3 bases at V and 5 bases at J, leaving 7 bases unmatched. This CDR3 has 14 amino acids.

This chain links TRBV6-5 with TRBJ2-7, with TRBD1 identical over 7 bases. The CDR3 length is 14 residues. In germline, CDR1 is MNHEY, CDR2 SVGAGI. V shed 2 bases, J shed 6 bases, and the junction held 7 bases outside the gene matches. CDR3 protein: CASSYQGEKVEQYF. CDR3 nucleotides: TGTGCCAGCAGTTACCAGGGGGAAAAAGTCGAGCAGTACTTC.

DNA for the CDR3: TGTGCCAGCAGGCAACAGGGAACCGTCCCCGGGGAGCTGTTTTTT. It specifies CASRQQGTVPGELFF. The rearrangement joins TRBV7-9 to TRBJ2-2; weak D call: TRBD1 (6 bases). The CDR3 sequence is 15 residues long. Trimming took 6 bases from V and 6 from J, leaving 17 bases between them. The germline V gene has CDR1 SEHNR and CDR2 FQNEAQ (reference sequence).